Below, 27 T cell receptor beta chains from the same sample are listed, as sequenced in a study of CD8 T cells in Susac syndrome. Reverse transcription of 0.5 to 1 ug RNA was performed with random hexamers. TCRdb passed the immunoSEQ multiplex PCR reads through MiXCR, listing each CDR3 protein once. The data contain roughly 150,000 distinct CDR3 sequences, around 95% of them singletons. The material sequenced was CD4+ T cells from PBMCs. The receptors shown here come from a human donor in good health.

J is TRBJ1-3 and V is TRBV5-6; no firm D call. Trimming removed 2 bases from V and 0 bases from J, with 6 bases in between. The length of the CDR3 is 14 residues. Germline V gives CDR1 SGHDT, CDR2 YYEEEE. DNA of the CDR3: TGTGCCAGCAGCTTCTACTTCTCTGGAAACACCATATATTTT. Protein: CASSFYFSGNTIYF.

V usage is TRBV29-1 and J usage is TRBJ1-1; 8 positions agree with TRBD1. The V and J ends lost 8 bases and 0 bases, in that order; junction bases with no gene match: 14. This CDR3 is built from 16 residues. Germline-derived CDR1 and CDR2 are SQVTM and ANQGSEA. CDR3 sequence reads: CSSDWAQGALNTEAFF. Here the CDR3 DNA reads TGCAGCTCCGACTGGGCCCAGGGGGCCCTGAACACTGAAGCTTTCTTT.

This clonotype has more than one count but fewer than ten. The gene calls are TRBV2 and TRBJ2-7; TRBD1 aligns across 9 bases. Germline V gene data show CDR1 as SNHLY and CDR2 as FYNNEI. The CDR3 loop spans 14 amino acids. V was clipped by 8 bases and J by 2 bases; unmatched bases: 7. The CDR3 spells CASRSGTGTYEQYF. Written as DNA, the CDR3 is TGTGCCAGCCGATCCGGGACAGGGACCTACGAGCAGTACTTC.

Here the CDR3 reads CASSLAPQGTFGNQPQHF. The CDR3 coding sequence is TGTGCCAGCAGCTTAGCCCCCCAGGGAACCTTTGGCAATCAGCCCCAGCATTTT. V is TRBV7-8 and J is TRBJ1-5; D is perhaps TRBD1 (5 bases). The CDR3 sequence is 18 residues long. The V and J ends lost 0 bases and 2 bases respectively, with 17 bases between them. Germline CDR1 SGHVS, CDR2 FQNEAQ.

This chain connects TRBV7-7 to TRBJ2-2; 7 nucleotides align to TRBD1. V shed 4 bases and J 4 bases; nucleotides not matched to a gene: 3. The CDR3 totals 14 residues. Germline CDR1 and CDR2: SSHAT and FNYEAQ (reference sequence). The CDR3 sequence is CASSSRTGTGELFF. Here the CDR3 DNA reads TGTGCCAGCAGCTCCCGGACAGGCACCGGGGAGCTGTTTTTT.

This chain connects TRBV20-1 to TRBJ1-1, with TRBD1 matching 7 bases. With 2 bases clipped from V and 5 bases from J, the junction kept 8 bases outside the gene matches. Germline V gene lookup returns CDR1 DFQATT and CDR2 SNEGSKA (reference sequence). This CDR3 has 14 residues. CDR3 residues: CSARRRGQGTEAFF. CDR3 DNA: TGCAGTGCTAGAAGGAGGGGGCAAGGGACTGAAGCTTTCTTT.

The chain couples TRBV5-5 to TRBJ1-2; D may be TRBD1 (5 bases). V dropped 4 bases and J dropped 8 bases, with 15 bases sitting between them. The CDR3 loop spans 13 amino acids. The germline gives CDR1 SGHKS, CDR2 YYEKEE (reference sequence). CDR3 sequence (DNA): TGTGCCAGCAGCACTCCAGGGCAGAAGGGCTACACCTTC. Amino acids: CASSTPGQKGYTF.

The chain combines TRBV7-9 with TRBJ2-7, with D perhaps assigned TRBD1 or TRBD2 (5 bases each). Per the germline V gene, CDR1 is SEHNR and CDR2 is FQNEAQ (reference sequence). There are 14 residues in the CDR3. The V end was cut by 3 bases, the J end by 5 bases, with 14 bases between. CDR3 protein: CASSFRAGSHEQYF. As DNA, the CDR3 is TGTGCCAGCAGCTTCAGGGCAGGGAGCCACGAGCAGTACTTC. Full variable domain (remainder filled in from reference TRBV7-9 and TRBJ2-7): DTGVSQNPRHKITKRGQNVTFRCDPISEHNRLYWYRQTLGQGPEFLTYFQNEAQLEKSRLLSDRFSAERPKGSFSTLEIQRTEQGDSAMYLCASSFRAGSHEQYFGPGTRLTVT.

The chain combines TRBV5-1 with TRBJ1-2; possibly TRBD1 for D (5 bases). V lost 5 bases and J 4 bases, leaving 15 bases between the germline ends. Germline CDR1 SGHRS, CDR2 YFSETQ. The CDR3 is made up of 14 amino acids. The CDR3 DNA follows: TGCGCCAGCAGTTACGACGAGGGGCTCTATGGCTACACCTTC. This encodes CASSYDEGLYGYTF.

This sequence joins TRBV7-2 and TRBJ1-1, with D uncertain. Germline-derived CDR1 and CDR2 are SGHTA and FQGNSA. The CDR3 spans 11 residues. V was pared by 7 bases and J by 6 bases, with 9 bases between. The CDR3: CASTSRSEAFF. CDR3 in DNA: TGTGCCAGCACCAGTAGGTCTGAAGCTTTCTTT.

The V gene is TRBV27, the J gene TRBJ2-5, with D tentatively TRBD1 or TRBD2 (6 bases each). The CDR3 length is 14 residues. V lost 8 bases, J lost 7 bases, and 20 bases lay in between. Germline values: CDR1 MNHEY, CDR2 SMNVEV (reference sequence). The CDR3 nucleotides read TGTGCCAGCCGCGGGAAGGGGGGTCGGGGGACCCAGTACTTC. Residues: CASRGKGGRGTQYF.

V gene TRBV24-1 combines with J gene TRBJ2-3; 8 bases agree with TRBD2. The germline V gene encodes CDR1 KGHDR and CDR2 SFDVKD. V trimming: 3 bases; J trimming: 2 bases; junction bases outside the gene matches: 6. There are 16 residues in the CDR3. The CDR3 DNA sequence: TGTGCCACCAGTGATCCGGGAGCGGGGGACACAGATACGCAGTATTTT. Protein sequence: CATSDPGAGDTDTQYF.

V and J are TRBV20-1 and TRBJ1-1; 9 bases are a match to TRBD1. V shed 6 bases and J 0 bases; nucleotides not matched to a gene: 11. From germline, CDR1 is DFQATT and CDR2 SNEGSKA (reference sequence). This CDR3 comprises 16 residues. The CDR3 sequence is CSAQQGATPLNTEAFF. CDR3 coding DNA: TGCAGTGCCCAACAGGGGGCGACCCCTTTGAACACTGAAGCTTTCTTT.

V and J are TRBV20-1 and TRBJ1-2, with D possibly matching TRBD1 (6 bases). V lost 0 bases and J lost 4, with 24 bases in between. This CDR3 contains 18 residues. Germline assignment: CDR1 DFQATT and CDR2 SNEGSKA (reference sequence). The chain's CDR3 is CSARETPWRQGKSYGYTF. The CDR3 region has the DNA TGCAGTGCTAGAGAGACCCCTTGGAGGCAGGGGAAGAGCTATGGCTACACCTTC.

The chain combines TRBV29-1 with TRBJ2-5; D remains unclear. V lost 4 bases and J 5 bases, leaving 11 bases between the germline ends. CDR3 length: 12 amino acids. The germline V gene encodes CDR1 SQVTM and CDR2 ANQGSEA. The CDR3 is CSVVGLRETQYF. DNA of the CDR3: TGCAGCGTTGTAGGGTTACGGGAGACCCAGTACTTC. Full variable domain (missing parts from reference TRBV29-1 and TRBJ2-5): SAVISQKPSRDICQRGTSLTIQCQVDSQVTMMFWYRQQPGQSLTLIATANQGSEATYESGFVIDKFPISRPNLTFSTLTVSNMSPEDSSIYLCSVVGLRETQYFGPGTRLLVL.

The rearrangement links TRBV3-1 to TRBJ2-1, with a weak D call TRBD1 (6 bases). The CDR3 loop spans 15 amino acids. In germline, CDR1 is LGHDT, CDR2 YNNKEL (reference sequence). V was clipped by 1 base and J by 4 bases, with 11 bases between them. CDR3 amino acids: CASSQGPGTYNEQFF. CDR3 sequence (DNA): TGTGCCAGCAGCCAAGGGCCAGGGACATACAATGAGCAGTTCTTC.

This clonotype was picked up one time. The V and J genes are TRBV5-1 and TRBJ1-1; D ambiguous. V gave up 7 bases and J gave up 1 base, with 11 bases separating them. Per germline, CDR1 SGHRS and CDR2 YFSETQ. This CDR3 contains 13 residues. For the CDR3, the DNA is TGCGCCAGCTACGCCCGGGGGAACACTGAAGCTTTCTTT. It yields the protein CASYARGNTEAFF.

V and J are TRBV7-2 and TRBJ2-3, with no clear D. Trimming removed 2 bases from V and 1 base from J, with 4 bases in between. Germline lookup yields CDR1 SGHTA and CDR2 FQGNSA. This CDR3 region has 13 residues. In DNA, the CDR3 is TGTGCCAGCAGCTTATATGGCACAGATACGCAGTATTTT. It is translated as CASSLYGTDTQYF.

V is TRBV5-1 and J is TRBJ1-5; unclear D gene. Trimming cost V 0 bases and J 4 bases, with 8 bases left between them. CDR1 SGHRS and CDR2 YFSETQ come from the germline V gene. The CDR3 extends over 14 amino acids. In DNA form, the CDR3 reads TGCGCCAGCAGCTTGGACCCCTCTAATCAGCCCCAGCATTTT. Residues: CASSLDPSNQPQHF.

This clonotype was detected only once. The chain is built from TRBV6-5 and TRBJ2-1; the D gene could be TRBD1 or TRBD2 (6 bases each). V shed 6 bases and J shed 5 bases, with 17 bases lying between them. The germline V gene encodes CDR1 MNHEY and CDR2 SVGAGI. This CDR3 is 15 amino acids long. The CDR3 bases are TGTGCCAGCAGCTCCGCCTGGGGGGCCAACAATGAGCAGTTCTTC. It encodes CASSSAWGANNEQFF.

This sequence joins TRBV30 and TRBJ1-5, with 10 bases aligning to TRBD1. The CDR3 covers 12 residues. The trim removed 5 bases at V and 5 bases at J, leaving 0 bases unmatched. From germline, CDR1 is GTSNPN and CDR2 SVGIG (reference sequence). CDR3 residues: CAWGTGDQPQHF. The CDR3 bases are TGTGCCTGGGGGACAGGGGATCAGCCCCAGCATTTT.

This chain connects TRBV7-2 to TRBJ1-1, with D maybe TRBD1 (6 bases). V shed 2 bases and J shed 11 bases, with 15 bases lying between them. This CDR3 spans 13 amino acids. Looked up from germline, CDR1 is SGHTA and CDR2 is FQGNSA. The CDR3 DNA reads as TGTGCCAGCAGCTTACCGTCCGGGGGCCAGGCTTTCTTT. It specifies CASSLPSGGQAFF.

The rearrangement links TRBV3-1 to TRBJ2-2; tentatively, D is TRBD2 (6 bases). Per germline, CDR1 LGHDT and CDR2 YNNKEL (reference sequence). CDR3 length: 15 amino acids. Trimming took off 7 bases at V and 4 bases at J, with 16 bases between the two ends. CDR3 bases: TGTGCCAGCACCTCTAGCGCGGAACTCACCGGGGAGCTGTTTTTT. This sequence encodes CASTSSAELTGELFF.

V gene TRBV16 combines with J gene TRBJ2-7, with a weak D call TRBD2 (6 bases). CDR3 length: 14 amino acids. Germline V gives CDR1 KGHSY, CDR2 FQNENV. Trimming cost V 1 base and J 5 bases, with 12 bases left between them. As DNA, the CDR3 is TGTGCCAGCAGCCAATGGAGGGGAAGAAACGAGCAGTACTTC. Its protein is CASSQWRGRNEQYF. The full variable domain, its missing parts supplied by reference TRBV16 and TRBJ2-7, is GEEVAQTPKHLVRGEGQKAKLYCAPIKGHSYVFWYQQVLKNEFKFLISFQNENVFDETGMPKERFSAKCLPNSPCSLEIQATKLEDSAVYFCASSQWRGRNEQYFGPGTRLTVT.

The chain has TRBV5-1 and TRBJ2-5, with TRBD1 as a possible D gene (6 bases). With 0 bases removed from V and 1 base from J, the gap between germline ends came to 13 bases. This CDR3 is built from 16 residues. Germline lookup yields CDR1 SGHRS and CDR2 YFSETQ. The CDR3 DNA follows: TGCGCCAGCAGCTTGGCCCTGGCAGGGGCCCAAGAGACCCAGTACTTC. Protein sequence: CASSLALAGAQETQYF.

The V call is TRBV19, the J call TRBJ2-1, with 10 nucleotides matching TRBD1. The V and J ends lost 4 bases and 6 bases, in that order; junction bases with no gene match: 6. Germline V gene lookup returns CDR1 LNHDA and CDR2 SQIVND (reference sequence). This CDR3 is built from 15 residues. CDR3 nucleotides: TGTGCCAGTAGTACCCAATGGACAGGGGGCAATGAGCAGTTCTTC. Translation: CASSTQWTGGNEQFF.

This chain uses TRBV2 with TRBJ2-2; perhaps TRBD1 as D (5 bases). Between the trimmed V and J ends, which lost 3 bases and 4 bases, there was a span of 12 bases. From germline, CDR1 is SNHLY and CDR2 FYNNEI. This CDR3 is built from 15 residues. In nucleotides, the CDR3 is TGTGCCAGCAGTGATGGTTGGCAGGGCACCGGGGAGCTGTTTTTT. It is translated as CASSDGWQGTGELFF.